A selection of T cell receptor beta chains follows, all from one sample in a study of response to subunit inactivated influenza vaccine. TCRdb re-called the RT-PCR reads with MiXCR, one entry per CDR3 protein. Among about 190,000 distinct CDR3 sequences listed, roughly 14% were seen once. This specimen was CD8+ T cells sorted from PBMCs, taken 5 days after vaccination. These receptor sequences come from a man in his forties or fifties who received an inactivated influenza vaccine. Both conserved end residues are trimmed from each CDR3. Fields, in order: V gene, D gene, J gene, clone size, CDR3 protein. D genes are given only for firm matches. Rows may omit the clone size; those that give it use once, few, many or a size class.

TRBV5-1	TRBD1	TRBJ2-7	NA	ASSSGTGLPYEQY
TRBV5-8	NA	TRBJ1-6	few	ASSFGKGYSPLH
TRBV11-2	NA	TRBJ2-7	few	ASSLGRFSYEQY
TRBV12-3/TRBV12-4	NA	TRBJ2-7	NA	ASTVGDYEQY
TRBV28	NA	TRBJ2-3	NA	ASRPLGTFTDTQY
TRBV27	NA	TRBJ2-1	NA	ASSLSRGYNEQF
TRBV6-2/TRBV6-3	TRBD1	TRBJ2-7	NA	ASSSPGQGYEQY
TRBV7-9	NA	TRBJ2-3	few	ASSLVQGRPDTQY
TRBV5-1	TRBD1	TRBJ1-1	few	ASSPGQGAYTDTEAF
TRBV12-3/TRBV12-4	TRBD1	TRBJ1-4	few	ASSTTGVGTNEKLF
TRBV6-1	TRBD2	TRBJ2-1	once	ASSSSGVSSYNEQF
TRBV20-1	TRBD2	TRBJ2-5	NA	SASGHGTSGRETQY
TRBV6-2/TRBV6-3	TRBD2	TRBJ2-7	NA	ASSYPSGRRYEQY
TRBV20-1	NA	TRBJ1-1	NA	SARDSEKGNTEAF
TRBV7-8	TRBD1	TRBJ1-2	few	ASSLVPSGGIYGYT
TRBV4-2	NA	TRBJ2-7	NA	ASSQVGAGVYVEQY
TRBV11-2	TRBD1	TRBJ2-7	few	ASSLVGTEYEQY
TRBV28	NA	TRBJ2-7	few	ASSLIDSNSYEQY
TRBV27	NA	TRBJ2-5	few	ASSLSTGFQETQY
TRBV10-3	NA	TRBJ2-7	few	AISDVQGPYEQY
TRBV4-3	TRBD1	TRBJ1-2	few	ASSQGTGKIYGYT
TRBV29-1	NA	TRBJ1-2	NA	SVPYGPHGYT
TRBV28	TRBD1	TRBJ2-3	few	ASNPGQGADTQY
TRBV7-8	NA	TRBJ1-1	few	ASSLERANTEAF
TRBV12-2	NA	TRBJ2-3	NA	ASRLGYILRTDTQY